The present TCR beta chain was sequenced within a study of T-cell memory formation after mild COVID-19. This clonotype was seen a handful of times. Germline V CDR1 and CDR2: LGHNT, FRNRAP. Between the trimmed V and J ends, which lost 3 bases and 6 bases, there was a span of 21 bases. The CDR3 sequence is 16 residues long. TCRdb analysed the 5' RACE reads with MiXCR anew, one entry per CDR3 protein. The sample contains 250,000 to 350,000 distinct CDR3 sequences, around 19% of which appear only once. Sequenced: PBMCs or a T cell subset sorted from them (not recorded which). The clonotype comes from a man between 18 and 35 years old who had mild COVID-19 (a few samples of this study predate the infection). Cell type and time point are not known. The rearrangement links TRBV12-5 to TRBJ2-7, with TRBD1 as a possible D gene (6 bases). This CDR3 reads CASGFTTGRPVSEQYF. CDR3 sequence (DNA): TGTGCTAGTGGTTTTACTACAGGGCGCCCCGTGTCCGAGCAGTACTTC.